The next 26 T cell receptor beta chains were all read from a single sample in a study of blood T cells in healthy people across ages. The authors ran a second PCR of 7 to 11 cycles using a sample-barcoded 5' primer and a J-beta primer mix. Each CDR3 protein gets one entry after TCRdb re-called the 5' RACE reads with MiXCR. The data hold 850,000 to 1,100,000 distinct CDR3 sequences, with 35% to 40% observed a single time. The sequenced sample was blood. The receptors shown here come from a man aged 18-30 years in good health.

Comment on this clonotype: One end of the junction varies from germline; a read error may be responsible. J is TRBJ1-2 and V is TRBV2; TRBD1 agrees at 9 bases. This CDR3 has 14 amino acids. Germline V gene data show CDR1 as SNHLY and CDR2 as FYNNEI. The CDR3 DNA follows: TGTGCCTGCAGCCCAGAACAGGGGGCGCGGGGCTACACCTTC. Translation gives CACSPEQGARGYTF.

In its sample, this clonotype was seen a few times. V is TRBV2 and J is TRBJ2-7; 8 bases align to TRBD1. The germline V gene encodes CDR1 SNHLY and CDR2 FYNNEI. The length of the CDR3 is 15 residues. V lost 5 bases and J lost 0; bases outside the gene matches: 6. The CDR3: CASSYRTGTSYEQYF. CDR3 bases: TGTGCCAGCAGTTATCGGACAGGGACCTCCTACGAGCAGTACTTC.

The rearrangement links TRBV28 to TRBJ2-5; possible D gene TRBD1, 5 bases. CDR1 and CDR2 (germline): MDHEN, SYDVKM. CDR3 size: 15 residues. The germline V and J ends were trimmed by 2 bases and 2 bases, with 12 bases remaining between them. The chain's CDR3 is CASSLESGPQETQYF. The DNA of the CDR3 is TGTGCCAGCAGTTTAGAGTCAGGGCCGCAAGAGACCCAGTACTTC.

This clonotype was detected only once. A much bigger clone sits one base away, suggesting this may be a read error. The rearrangement joins TRBV20-1 to TRBJ1-2; D is unclear. The CDR3 spans 17 residues. V was cut by 3 bases and J by 3 bases, with 23 bases left in between. Germline CDR1 reads DFQATT; CDR2 reads SNEGSKA (reference sequence). CDR3 bases: TGCAGTGCTAGTACTTACAACCGCGGGCTAACCGACTATGGCTACACCTTC. This gives the protein CSASTYNRGLTDYGYTF.

The chain combines TRBV5-1 with TRBJ2-3; D gene uncertain. V was pared by 4 bases and J by 5 bases, with 11 bases between. This CDR3 is 13 amino acids long. Germline V gene data show CDR1 as SGHRS and CDR2 as YFSETQ. The CDR3 DNA reads TGCGCCAGCAGCCTTCCTGGAGTAGATACGCAGTATTTT. It specifies CASSLPGVDTQYF.

The gene calls are TRBV20-1 and TRBJ1-6; D is perhaps TRBD1 (6 bases). From germline, CDR1 is DFQATT and CDR2 SNEGSKA (reference sequence). The CDR3 length is 14 residues. V was shortened by 3 bases and J by 9 bases, with 15 bases between the two germline ends. The CDR3 nucleotides are TGCAGTGCTAGGACAGGAACCTTAAGTTCACCCCTCCACTTT. It specifies CSARTGTLSSPLHF.

This clonotype was seen more than once but under ten times. The chain links TRBV11-2 to TRBJ2-7, with D possibly matching TRBD1 (6 bases). CDR3 length: 12 residues. CDR1 is SGHAT, CDR2 FQNNGV, per germline. The V end was cut by 5 bases, the J end by 5 bases, with 10 bases between. CDR3 in amino acids: CASSQNRDEQYF. The CDR3 nucleotides are TGTGCCAGCAGCCAAAACAGGGACGAGCAGTACTTC. The full variable domain, its missing parts supplied by reference TRBV11-2 and TRBJ2-7, is EAGVAQSPRYKIIEKRQSVAFWCNPISGHATLYWYQQILGQGPKLLIQFQNNGVVDDSQLPKDRFSAERLKGVDSTLKIQPAKLEDSAVYLCASSQNRDEQYFGPGTRLTVT.

CDR3 bases: TGTGCCAGCAGCCAGGGGCCGAGACTAGCTTCCACAGATACGCAGTATTTT. Translating gives CASSQGPRLASTDTQYF. The genes are TRBV11-2 and TRBJ2-3; D possibly corresponds to TRBD2 (7 bases). There are 17 residues in the CDR3. V was pared by 5 bases and J by 2 bases, with 20 bases between. CDR1 is SGHAT and CDR2 is FQNNGV in the germline V gene.

The rearrangement uses TRBV4-3 and TRBJ2-1; 8 bases are a match to TRBD2. Germline loops: CDR1 LGHNA, CDR2 YSLEER. The V and J ends lost 2 bases and 8 bases, in that order; junction bases with no gene match: 20. This CDR3 is built from 19 residues. CDR3 in amino acids: CASSQQTMTSAPNWDEQFF. The CDR3 DNA sequence: TGCGCCAGCAGCCAACAAACCATGACTAGCGCCCCGAACTGGGATGAGCAGTTCTTC.

The genes are TRBV2 and TRBJ1-2; tentatively, D is TRBD1 (6 bases). V was cut by 6 bases and J by 1 base, with 9 bases left in between. Germline lookup yields CDR1 SNHLY and CDR2 FYNNEI. CDR3 size: 13 residues. DNA for the CDR3: TGTGCCAGCAGGGACAGCATTAACTATGGCTACACCTTC. Translated, it gives CASRDSINYGYTF.

This rearrangement joins TRBV12-3 or TRBV12-4 to TRBJ1-2, with D uncertain. This CDR3 has 15 residues. Trimming pared 6 bases from V and 8 bases from J, leaving 22 bases between. CDR3 loop: CASSSASERSRGYTF. In DNA form, the CDR3 reads TGTGCCAGCAGCTCCGCCTCCGAGAGATCTCGGGGCTACACCTTC.

This clonotype occurred a few times. The chain carries TRBV10-3 and TRBJ2-1; TRBD1 or TRBD2 may be the D gene (7 bases each). V lost 3 bases, J lost 8 bases, and 14 bases lay in between. CDR3 size: 14 residues. Per the germline V gene, CDR1 is ENHRY and CDR2 is SYGVKD. The CDR3: CAISDRGGLDEQFF. CDR3 coding DNA: TGTGCCATCAGTGACAGGGGGGGGTTGGATGAGCAGTTCTTC.

This chain links TRBV20-1 with TRBJ1-6; TRBD1 agrees at 9 bases. Germline V CDR1 and CDR2: DFQATT, SNEGSKA (reference sequence). Trimming took 3 bases from V and 4 from J; bases not matched to a gene: 10. The CDR3 runs 17 residues. In DNA, the CDR3 is TGCAGTGCTAGGGGCCCTAGACAGGGGGGATATAATTCACCCCTCCACTTT. This translates into CSARGPRQGGYNSPLHF.

This chain connects TRBV7-8 to TRBJ2-1; maybe TRBD2 (6 bases). Germline assignment: CDR1 SGHVS and CDR2 FQNEAQ. The CDR3 is made up of 14 amino acids. V lost 4 bases to trimming and J lost 10 bases, with 17 bases between them. CDR3 DNA: TGTGCCAGCAGCTCGGCCGCGGGGTATTGGGAGCAGTTCTTC. It is translated as CASSSAAGYWEQFF.

There are a few counts of this clonotype. CDR3 DNA sequence: TGTGCCAGCAGCTCTACAGGGGATTCTAGCACAGATACGCAGTATTTT. It is translated as CASSSTGDSSTDTQYF. This chain links TRBV5-6 with TRBJ2-3; 7 bases fit TRBD1. The junction had 7 bases not matched to a gene; V was cut back by 3 bases and J by 0 bases. Germline V CDR1 and CDR2: SGHDT, YYEEEE. This CDR3 spans 16 amino acids.

The rearrangement uses TRBV3-1 and TRBJ1-1; D may be TRBD1 (6 bases). Trimming stripped 3 bases from V and 1 base from J, with 9 bases between. The CDR3 spans 14 residues. In germline, CDR1 is LGHDT, CDR2 YNNKEL (reference sequence). CDR3 residues: CASSHSTGNTEAFF. CDR3 DNA: TGTGCCAGCAGCCATTCGACAGGGAACACTGAAGCTTTCTTT.

J is TRBJ1-2 and V is TRBV4-3; 8 nucleotides agree with TRBD1. CDR3 length equals 16 residues. Germline V gene sequence: CDR1 LGHNA, CDR2 YSLEER. J was trimmed by 4 bases and V by 0 bases; bases with no gene match: 7. The CDR3 nucleotides are TGCGCCAGCAGCCAAGAGTCTGCAGGGGGCGGCTATGGCTACACCTTC. Its translation: CASSQESAGGGYGYTF.

The V and J genes are TRBV14 and TRBJ2-2, with D unresolved. V lost 7 bases to trimming and J lost 2 bases, with 8 bases between them. Germline CDR1 is SGHDN and CDR2 is FVKESK. This CDR3 contains 13 residues. CDR3 amino acids: CASNILNTGELFF. The CDR3 DNA sequence: TGTGCCAGCAACATACTTAACACCGGGGAGCTGTTTTTT. Complete variable domain (other parts from reference TRBV14 and TRBJ2-2): EAGVTQFPSHSVIEKGQTVTLRCDPISGHDNLYWYRRVMGKEIKFLLHFVKESKQDESGMPNNRFLAERTGGTYSTLKVQPAELEDSGVYFCASNILNTGELFFGEGSRLTVL.

This sequence joins TRBV20-1 and TRBJ1-6; 7 bases are a match to TRBD1. This CDR3 contains 14 residues. With V trimmed by 5 bases and J by 7 bases, 8 bases remained unmatched. Germline CDR1 DFQATT, CDR2 SNEGSKA (reference sequence). The CDR3 DNA is TGCAGTGCTGGACCACGGGACAGCAATTCACCCCTCCACTTT. Protein product: CSAGPRDSNSPLHF.

The chain carries TRBV3-1 and TRBJ1-6; D unclear. This CDR3 spans 15 amino acids. Germline V CDR1 and CDR2: LGHDT, YNNKEL (reference sequence). Deletions cut 0 bases from V and 7 bases from J, with 10 bases between. This CDR3 is CASSQERLINSPLHF. CDR3 bases: TGTGCCAGCAGCCAAGAAAGGCTTATCAATTCACCCCTCCACTTT.

This clonotype has only a few counts. The gene calls are TRBV10-3 and TRBJ1-4, with D possibly being TRBD1 (6 bases). V lost 6 bases and J lost 5, with 25 bases in between. The CDR3 is made up of 18 amino acids. Germline V gene sequence: CDR1 ENHRY, CDR2 SYGVKD. CDR3 protein: CAISADSWQTTTNEKLFF. In DNA, the CDR3 is TGTGCCATCAGCGCGGACAGTTGGCAAACAACTACCAATGAAAAACTGTTTTTT.

This clonotype has more than one count but fewer than ten. The rearrangement joins TRBV10-3 to TRBJ2-1, with 7 bases lining up with TRBD1. Germline trimming cut 5 bases from V and 6 bases from J; bases unmatched to any gene: 16. CDR3 length: 17 residues. Looked up from germline, CDR1 is ENHRY and CDR2 is SYGVKD. This chain's CDR3 is CAISPSGRAGGINEQFF. The CDR3 DNA follows: TGTGCCATCAGTCCATCCGGTCGGGCAGGGGGAATCAATGAGCAGTTCTTC.

This clonotype was seen more than once but under ten times. V and J are TRBV20-1 and TRBJ2-7, with TRBD1 matching over 8 bases. Germline V CDR1 and CDR2: DFQATT, SNEGSKA (reference sequence). Unmatched junction bases numbered 7, after V lost 6 bases and J lost 6 bases. This CDR3 has 12 amino acids. The CDR3 DNA sequence: TGCAGTGCACCGGACAGGGTTGGCGAGCAGTACTTC. Amino acids: CSAPDRVGEQYF.

The chain employs TRBV9 and TRBJ2-5, with TRBD2 matching 15 bases. Germline CDR1 is SGDLS and CDR2 is YYNGEE. V shed 2 bases, J shed 4 bases, and the junction held 3 bases outside the gene matches. The CDR3 length is 16 residues. The CDR3 DNA reads TGTGCCAGCAGCGTGGGACTAGCGGGAGGAAGAGAGACCCAGTACTTC. It is translated as CASSVGLAGGRETQYF.

The chain is built from TRBV4-1 and TRBJ1-6, with TRBD1 matching over 7 bases. The CDR3 has 16 amino acids. The V segment lost 6 bases and the J segment 0 bases; nucleotides outside the gene matches: 5. Germline V gene lookup returns CDR1 MGHRA and CDR2 YSYEKL. Written as DNA, the CDR3 is TGCGCCAGCAGGACAGGGCAGAGCTCCTATAATTCACCCCTCCACTTT. Translated, it gives CASRTGQSSYNSPLHF.

This clonotype was counted a single time. This chain connects TRBV29-1 to TRBJ1-4; D is uncertain. This CDR3 is 13 amino acids long. CDR1 SQVTM and CDR2 ANQGSEA come from the germline V gene. Trimming removed 2 bases from V and 8 bases from J, with 12 bases in between. The CDR3 DNA reads TGCAGCGTTGAACGGGCCCCCCGGGAAAAACTGTTTTTT. Translated, it gives CSVERAPREKLFF.